This T cell receptor beta chain was profiled in a study of a mutant IDH1 vaccine in newly diagnosed glioma. Study background: Earlier therapy was either radiotherapy, temozolomide, or both, and most got both. Whole-study findings and limits: Among patients, about 94% showed immune responses induced by the vaccine. Pseudoprogression appeared unlinked to shifts in leading peripheral T cell clonotypes.

The germline V gene encodes CDR1 MRHNA and CDR2 SNTAGT. The CDR3 is made up of 15 amino acids. The J segment lost 4 bases and the V segment lost 3 bases, leaving 5 bases of the junction unmatched. As concerns this clone: Its target is unknown.

The time point was: baseline, week 1 (first vaccination visit). The treatment: pre-vaccination baseline after standard-of-care therapy. The study enrolled donors with new WHO grade 3 or 4 IDH1-mutant, ATRX-lost astrocytomas. Libraries were prepared by immunoSEQ multiplex PCR; TCRdb keeps only in-frame clonotypes and omits some of them. Among about 67,000 clones, around 83% were seen once, and the ten largest hold 4.6%. Specimen: peripheral blood mononuclear cells (PBMCs), collected from a glioma patient treated with radiotherapy, temozolomide or both. This sequence joins TRBV6-4 and TRBJ2-5, with 10 bases lining up with TRBD2. The clonotype was recovered from a woman aged 18-30 years with glioma. Some clones in this sample may be carry-over from other donors' samples. Here the CDR3 DNA reads TGTGCCAGCAGTGAAGTAGCGGGGGGCCTAGAGACCCAGTACTTC. It encodes CASSEVAGGLETQYF.